A single sample gave rise to the 14 T cell receptor beta chains below, sequenced in a study of memory CD4+ T cells and cytomegalovirus serostatus (dated by TCRdb to about 2019). Library preparation employed the immunoSEQ multiplex PCR assay. Here the immuneACCESS table is served through TCRdb, limited to in-frame sequences with V and J called. Missing clones are a known gap in these copies; in checked studies unresolved V genes cover under half, and the rest lacks a known reason. The sample records under 50,000 clones, around 78% of which are singletons. Jointly, the top ten make up around 0.91% of the sample. A FACSAria II was used to sort memory CD4+ T cells, defined as single viable CD3+CD4+CD8-CD45RO+ cells. Sequencing input: memory CD4+ T cells from blood. These receptors all stem from an adult in good health and CMV-seronegative.

The chain couples TRBV7-8 to TRBJ2-6, with a weak D call TRBD1 (5 bases). The CDR3 has 18 residues. The germline V and J ends were trimmed by 1 base and 0 bases, with 13 bases remaining between them. CDR1 and CDR2 from the germline V gene are SGHVS and FQNEAQ. The CDR3 DNA reads TGTGCCAGCAGCTTAGGGACATCAGTTTACTCTGGGGCCAACGTCCTGACTTTC. It specifies CASSLGTSVYSGANVLTF.

CDR3 amino acids: CASSITLNTEAFF. CDR3 nucleotide sequence: TGTGCCAGTAGTATTACGTTGAACACTGAAGCTTTCTTT. This chain connects TRBV19 to TRBJ1-1, with D hard to call. Trimming took off 3 bases at V and 0 bases at J, with 5 bases between the two ends. CDR1 is LNHDA and CDR2 is SQIVND in the germline V gene (reference sequence). The CDR3 totals 13 residues.

The chain is built from TRBV30 and TRBJ1-1; 8 nucleotides agree with TRBD1. Germline CDR1 and CDR2: GTSNPN and SVGIG (reference sequence). The CDR3 sequence is 14 residues long. V lost 5 bases and J lost 1; bases outside the gene matches: 6. CDR3 nucleotides: TGTGCCTGGGGCCGCAGGGGGCAGAACACTGAAGCTTTCTTT. Encoded protein: CAWGRRGQNTEAFF.

CDR3 bases: TGTGCCAGCAGTGTTGCGGGGACCGCTGGTGAGCAGTTCTTC. Its translation is CASSVAGTAGEQFF. The chain is built from TRBV2 and TRBJ2-1, with a tentative D call TRBD2 (6 bases). The CDR3 length is 14 residues. Trimming took off 4 bases at V and 9 bases at J, with 16 bases between the two ends. Germline CDR1 SNHLY, CDR2 FYNNEI.

V is TRBV4-1 and J is TRBJ2-3; 12 bases fit TRBD1. This CDR3 is 18 amino acids long. CDR1 is MGHRA, CDR2 YSYEKL, per germline. V lost 4 bases and J lost 3; bases outside the gene matches: 11. The CDR3 here is CASSRFGTGGDLTDTQYF. CDR3 coding DNA: TGCGCCAGCAGCCGGTTCGGGACAGGGGGCGACTTGACAGATACGCAGTATTTT.

The V call is TRBV18, the J call TRBJ2-1; 9 positions match TRBD2. V was pared by 5 bases and J by 8 bases, with 10 bases of the junction left unmatched. There are 15 residues in the CDR3. Germline V gene lookup returns CDR1 KGHSH and CDR2 LQKENI. CDR3 region: CASSATRGGADEQFF. CDR3 in DNA: TGTGCCAGCTCAGCCACCCGCGGGGGGGCGGATGAGCAGTTCTTC.

V and J are TRBV2 and TRBJ2-7; possibly TRBD1 for D (6 bases). Germline V gene lookup returns CDR1 SNHLY and CDR2 FYNNEI. The CDR3 totals 11 residues. Between the trimmed V and J ends, which lost 10 bases and 6 bases, there was a span of 13 bases. DNA of the CDR3: TGTGCCACGTCCGGACAGATCGAGCAGTACTTC. Encoded protein: CATSGQIEQYF. Using reference TRBV2 and TRBJ2-7 for the parts outside the CDR3, the full variable domain is EPEVTQTPSHQVTQMGQEVILRCVPISNHLYFYWYRQILGQKVEFLVSFYNNEISEKSEIFDDQFSVERPDGSNFTLKIRSTKLEDSAMYFCATSGQIEQYFGPGTRLTVT.

The gene calls are TRBV6-1 and TRBJ2-7; 11 nucleotides line up with TRBD1. The germline gives CDR1 MNHNS, CDR2 SASEGT. The CDR3 is made up of 15 amino acids. Trimming removed 6 bases from V and 3 bases from J; junction bases left unmatched: 7. The CDR3: CASSAGTGGGYEQYF. CDR3 sequence (DNA): TGTGCCAGCAGCGCGGGGACAGGGGGGGGCTACGAGCAGTACTTC.

This clone was recorded only once. The chain combines TRBV7-2 with TRBJ2-1; 7 bases are shared with TRBD1. Germline V gene lookup returns CDR1 SGHTA and CDR2 FQGNSA. V gave up 0 bases and J gave up 7 bases; unmatched junction bases: 3. The CDR3 has 14 amino acids. In nucleotides, the CDR3 is TGTGCCAGCAGCTTAGCGACAGGGCAAAATGAGCAGTTCTTC. Translating it yields CASSLATGQNEQFF.

The chain is built from TRBV19 and TRBJ2-7; TRBD1 agrees at 7 bases. CDR3 length: 13 residues. V lost 5 bases to trimming and J lost 4 bases; unmatched junction nucleotides: 5. CDR1 is LNHDA, CDR2 SQIVND, per germline (reference sequence). The CDR3 DNA reads TGTGCCAGTAGTGATGGGACAGCTTACGAGCAGTACTTC. Amino acid sequence: CASSDGTAYEQYF.

The gene calls are TRBV19 and TRBJ2-3; D call uncertain. Trimming took off 3 bases at V and 1 base at J, with 17 bases between the two ends. The CDR3 sequence is 17 residues long. The germline CDR1 and CDR2 sequences are LNHDA and SQIVND (reference sequence). CDR3 in DNA: TGTGCCAGTAGTATGCTGACTCTTGGTTGGGGCACAGATACGCAGTATTTT. Translated: CASSMLTLGWGTDTQYF.

V usage is TRBV14 and J usage is TRBJ1-1; D unresolved. The V end lost 0 bases, the J end lost 5 bases, and 13 bases lay between the germline ends. The CDR3 sequence is 15 residues long. The germline gives CDR1 SGHDN, CDR2 FVKESK. The CDR3 nucleotides are TGTGCCAGCAGCCAAGAAAAGGGCCTCCGGACTGAAGCTTTCTTT. It translates to CASSQEKGLRTEAFF.

The gene calls are TRBV18 and TRBJ1-1; D remains unclear. V shed 6 bases and J shed 4 bases, with 18 bases lying between them. This CDR3 spans 15 amino acids. Germline values: CDR1 KGHSH, CDR2 LQKENI. The CDR3 DNA is TGTGCCAGCTCCCCGTCGACCGGATTGAGCACTGAAGCTTTCTTT. Translation: CASSPSTGLSTEAFF.

The rearrangement uses TRBV19 and TRBJ1-2; the D is unclear. Germline CDR1 reads LNHDA; CDR2 reads SQIVND (reference sequence). Trimming pared 6 bases from V and 0 bases from J, leaving 14 bases between. The CDR3 consists of 15 residues. The chain's CDR3 is CASSQPTHSNYGYTF. In DNA, the CDR3 is TGTGCCAGTAGCCAACCGACACACTCTAACTATGGCTACACCTTC.